This TCR beta chain originates from a study of vaccination and CD4 T cells after COVID-19. Treatment indicated: approximately nine-day PBMC culture with coronavirus spike peptide pools or control peptides (ViraFEST assay). Unexposed donor CD4+ T cells predated the COVID-19 pandemic, collected 2011-2018. ViraFEST used peptide pools to expand antigen-specific T cells and subsequently sequenced their TCRs. Wells that each held roughly 2 million PBMCs were cultured with approximately 10 IU/ml IL-2 and approximately 9.6 ug/ml peptide pools. The CDR3 extends over 13 amino acids. The germline V and J ends were trimmed by 4 bases and 6 bases, with 8 bases remaining between them. Germline CDR1 and CDR2: KGHDR and SFDVKD. Sequencing of cultured CD4+ T cell DNA used the Oncomine TCR Beta short-read assay. It was from cultured CD4+ T cells that genomic DNA was extracted. TCRdb processed the PCR reads anew with MiXCR; each CDR3 protein has one entry. The sample holds some 8,500 distinct CDR3 sequences, approximately 35% seen once.

This clonotype showed up just once. Its target is not known. Whole-study findings and limits: Spike mono-reactivity applied to 304 of 307 vaccine-specific clones detected in convalescent patients. SARS-CoV-2-reactive clonotype medians increased from around 19 to 38, not significantly.

Sequenced sample: CD4+ T cells from blood, cultured in vitro. This sequence joins TRBV24-1 and TRBJ2-2; D gene ambiguous. This receptor was identified in a human donor in good health. DNA of the CDR3: TGTGCCACCAGTGACTCTAGAGCCGGGGAGCTGTTTTTT. It is translated as CATSDSRAGELFF.